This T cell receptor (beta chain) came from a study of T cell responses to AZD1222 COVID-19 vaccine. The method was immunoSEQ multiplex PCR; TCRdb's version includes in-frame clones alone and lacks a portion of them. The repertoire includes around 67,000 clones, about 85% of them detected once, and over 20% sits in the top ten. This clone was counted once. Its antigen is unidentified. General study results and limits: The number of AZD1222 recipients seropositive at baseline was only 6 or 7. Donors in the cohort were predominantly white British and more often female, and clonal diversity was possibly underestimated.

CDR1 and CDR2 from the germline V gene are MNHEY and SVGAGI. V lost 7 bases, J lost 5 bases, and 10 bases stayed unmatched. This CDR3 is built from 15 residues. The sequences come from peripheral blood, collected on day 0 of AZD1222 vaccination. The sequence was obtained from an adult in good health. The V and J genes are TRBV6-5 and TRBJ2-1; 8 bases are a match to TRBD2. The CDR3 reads CASIVRGGTNNEQFF. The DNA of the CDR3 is TGTGCCAGCATCGTTCGCGGGGGGACGAACAATGAGCAGTTCTTC.